A single TCR beta chain is shown here with its context. Over 8 ml fresh peripheral blood yielded the PBMCs. The data were taken from a study of T cells in Graves' hyperthyroidism and ophthalmopathy. What was amplified from RNA transcripts were TCR beta CDR3 regions. A first-round RT-PCR of the TCR CDR3 used the HTBI primer set. TCRdb recomputed calls from the multiplex PCR reads with MiXCR, one row per CDR3 protein. The sample lists about 500,000 distinct CDR3 sequences, roughly 16% occurring once. V lost 1 base, J lost 2 bases, and 14 bases lay in between. Germline assignment: CDR1 MDHEN and CDR2 SYDVKM. This CDR3 has 17 amino acids.

The sequencing input was blood. V is TRBV28 and J is TRBJ2-2, with D perhaps assigned TRBD1 or TRBD2 (5 bases each). The TCR sequence derives from a woman aged 25 to 39 with Graves' ophthalmopathy. The CDR3 protein is CASSLSRDRANTGELFF. The CDR3 nucleotides read TGTGCCAGCAGTTTATCCCGGGACCGGGCAAACACCGGGGAGCTGTTTTTT.